These T cell receptor beta chains were read from a single sample in a study of tumour-infiltrating T cells in Burkitt lymphoma. Assay used: immunoSEQ multiplex PCR; TCRdb lists only in-frame clones, some missing. In the table there are approximately 400 clones, roughly a sixth of which are singletons. The material sequenced was tumor tissue. The receptors here all came from a human donor with Burkitt lymphoma. The CDR3 runs from the conserved cysteine through the conserved F or W. D genes are given only for firm matches. A clone size is listed for some rows: how often the clone was seen (once, few, many), or a class if it is expanded.

>TRBJ2-3|TRBD2|TRBV11-2|once
CASSLEGGGFGTDTQYF
TGTGCCAGCAGCTTAGAGGGGGGGGGATTTGGTACAGATACGCAGTATTTT
>TRBJ1-1|NA|TRBV5-1|few
CASSLAGDTEAFF
TGCGCCAGCAGCTTGGCAGGGGACACTGAAGCTTTCTTT
>TRBJ1-1|NA|TRBV7-9|NA
CASSLGELAFF
TGTGCCAGCAGCTTAGGGGAGTTGGCTTTCTTT
>TRBJ1-2|NA|TRBV2|NA
CASSARLANYGYTF
TGTGCCAGCAGTGCCCGACTGGCTAACTATGGCTACACCTTC
>TRBJ2-5|TRBD2|TRBV4-2|few
CASSQDNGRGLGFETQYF
TGTGCCAGCAGCCAAGATAATGGGAGGGGACTAGGTTTTGAGACCCAGTACTTC
>TRBJ1-1|NA|TRBV19|NA
CASSFRDGESEAFF
TGTGCCAGTAGTTTCCGGGACGGCGAATCCGAAGCTTTCTTT
>TRBJ2-2|NA|TRBV9|few
CASSVGLGELFF
TGTGCCAGCAGCGTAGGCCTCGGGGAGCTGTTTTTT
>TRBJ1-2|NA|TRBV25-1|few
CASSESHKGVYGYTF
TGTGCCAGCAGTGAATCTCACAAGGGGGTCTATGGCTACACCTTC
>TRBJ1-5|NA|TRBV6-1|NA
CASSIRSNQPQHF
TGTGCCAGCAGTATACGGAGCAATCAGCCCCAGCATTTT
>TRBJ2-6|NA|TRBV6-5|few
CASSYSLGSGANVLTF
TGTGCCAGCAGTTACTCCCTGGGGTCTGGGGCCAACGTCCTGACTTTC
>TRBJ1-4|NA|TRBV28|NA
CASGTLALPIF
TGTGCCAGCGGTACCCTCGCTCTCCCAATTTTT
>TRBJ2-1|NA|TRBV14|NA
CASSPTRNEQFF
TGTGCCAGCAGCCCCACACGAAATGAGCAGTTCTTC
>TRBJ1-1|TRBD1|TRBV6-6|few
CASRRQGGGNTEAFF
TGTGCCAGCAGGCGACAGGGGGGCGGGAACACTGAAGCTTTCTTT
>TRBJ2-1|TRBD1|TRBV28|few
CASSFTGTDNEQFF
TGTGCCAGCAGTTTTACCGGGACAGACAATGAGCAGTTCTTC
>TRBJ2-7|NA|TRBV5-1|few
CASSLAGSLVYEQYF
TGCGCCAGCAGCTTGGCCGGCAGCCTAGTATACGAGCAGTACTTC
>TRBJ2-1|TRBD2|TRBV13|few
CASSLAGDDYNEQFF
TGTGCCAGCAGTCTTGCGGGGGACGACTACAATGAGCAGTTCTTC
>TRBJ1-2|NA|TRBV4-1|hyperexpanded
CASSQDPRVIYGYTF
TGCGCCAGCAGCCAAGATCCGAGGGTGATCTATGGCTACACCTTC
>TRBJ2-1|TRBD2|TRBV27|NA
CASSLRLAGDNEQFF
TGTGCCAGCAGCCTCCGACTAGCGGGGGACAATGAGCAGTTCTTC
>TRBJ1-2|NA|TRBV30|few
CAWSGAPFYGYTF
TGTGCCTGGAGTGGAGCTCCATTCTATGGCTACACCTTC
>TRBJ2-7|NA|TRBV29-1|few
CSVEVGTLYEQYF
TGCAGCGTTGAAGTTGGGACTCTCTACGAGCAGTACTTC
>TRBJ2-4|NA|TRBV27|few
CASRRRALAKNIQYF
TGTGCCAGCAGGAGACGAGCCCTAGCCAAAAACATTCAGTACTTC
>TRBJ1-1|NA|TRBV10-3|few
CAISAGYDAAFF
TGTGCCATCAGTGCTGGGTATGACGCAGCTTTCTTT
>TRBJ2-4|NA|TRBV20-1|few
CSASLLARQYF
TGCAGTGCTAGCCTTTTAGCCCGTCAGTACTTC
>TRBJ1-5|TRBD1|TRBV28|NA
CASSSPTGANQPQHF
TGTGCCAGCAGTTCCCCGACAGGGGCGAATCAGCCCCAGCATTTT
>TRBJ2-7|TRBD1|TRBV28|NA
CASSPWTGTYEQYF
TGTGCCAGCAGTCCTTGGACAGGGACCTACGAGCAGTACTTC
>TRBJ2-5|NA|TRBV10-3|few
CAITSGTQETQYF
TGTGCCATCACTTCAGGGACCCAAGAGACCCAGTACTTC
>TRBJ1-1|TRBD1|TRBV6-5|few
CASSRTGDTEAFF
TGTGCCAGCAGCCGGACAGGGGACACTGAAGCTTTCTTT
>TRBJ1-4|TRBD1|TRBV10-3|NA
CATGTGDEKLFF
TGTGCCACCGGGACAGGGGACGAAAAACTGTTTTTT
>TRBJ2-1|NA|TRBV7-2|few
CASSLSYNEQFF
TGTGCCAGCAGTTTGTCCTACAATGAGCAGTTCTTC
>TRBJ1-5|NA|TRBV19|NA
CASSMRGGPLSF
TGTGCCAGTAGTATGAGGGGGGGTCCACTGAGTTTT
>TRBJ1-1|NA|TRBV4-2|hyperexpanded
CASSQFMGTEAFF
TGTGCCAGCAGCCAGTTCATGGGGACTGAAGCTTTCTTT
>TRBJ1-1|NA|TRBV29-1|NA
CSAASGTPRAFF
TGCAGCGCAGCCTCCGGGACGCCCCGGGCTTTCTTT
>TRBJ2-5|NA|TRBV5-4|NA
CASSQGPKETQYF
TGTGCCAGCAGCCAGGGGCCCAAAGAGACCCAGTACTTC